This T cell receptor beta chain was identified during a study of shared clonotypes between healthy human individuals. Looked up from germline, CDR1 is SGHNT and CDR2 is YYREEE (reference sequence). The CDR3 is 14 residues long. Trimming took 0 bases from V and 3 from J, leaving 9 bases between them. This clone was observed a handful of times. Its cognate antigen is unknown. This sample also contains other DNA sequences that code for the same CDR3. Genomic DNA (from each subset) was split evenly across several immunoSEQ plates. In the authors' methods: Without quality scores, immunoSEQ junctional reads could not be filtered like full-length reads. The method was immunoSEQ multiplex PCR; TCRdb's version includes in-frame clones alone and lacks a portion of them. V, J and clone size are those of that table, while D and trimming were read from the DNA. The sample lists about 960,000 clones, around three quarters occurring once.

General observations from the study: Sequencing of the sorted subsets was shown by rarefaction to be incomplete despite large depth.

Sequencing was carried out using memory CD4+ T cells sorted from blood. Subset denoted: CD45RA-negative fraction. The genes are TRBV5-4 and TRBJ1-1, with no clear D. The receptor's source is a young man in good health. The CDR3 DNA sequence: TGTGCCAGCAGCTTGGACAGATGGGACACTGAAGCTTTCTTT. It is translated as CASSLDRWDTEAFF. The whole variable domain, filled in from reference TRBV5-4 and TRBJ1-1, reads ETGVTQSPTHLIKTRGQQVTLRCSSQSGHNTVSWYQQALGQGPQFIFQYYREEENGRGNFPPRFSGLQFPNYSSELNVNALELDDSALYLCASSLDRWDTEAFFGQGTRLTVV.